This T cell receptor (beta chain) was found in a study of T-cell memory formation after mild COVID-19. The germline V gene has CDR1 SGHRS and CDR2 YFSETQ. V was pared by 0 bases and J by 1 base, with 6 bases of the junction left unmatched. This CDR3 is built from 18 residues. TCRdb re-called the 5' RACE reads with MiXCR, one entry per CDR3 protein. The data contain approximately 300,000 distinct CDR3 sequences, 15% of them singletons. Sequencing used PBMCs or a T cell subset sorted from them (not recorded which). The rearrangement joins TRBV5-1 to TRBJ2-2; the match to TRBD2 covers 10 bases. This TCR was sampled from a man aged 18 to 30 who had mild COVID-19 (a few samples of this study predate the infection). Cell type and time point are not known. The CDR3 loop is CASSLEASGGQNTGELFF. In nucleotides, the CDR3 is TGCGCCAGCAGCTTGGAGGCTAGCGGGGGCCAGAACACCGGGGAGCTGTTTTTT.